This TCR beta chain was profiled in a study of response to subunit inactivated influenza vaccine. Study findings and constraints: A suggestion made by the authors is that each seasonal influenza vaccination recruits few new T cells.

Via MiXCR, TCRdb re-called the RT-PCR reads, giving one row per CDR3 protein. This table holds hundreds of thousands of distinct CDR3 sequences, about 10% found once. CDR3 length equals 12 residues. From germline, CDR1 is DFQATT and CDR2 SNEGSKA (reference sequence). V was cut by 5 bases and J by 3 bases, with 9 bases left in between. This clonotype was seen ten or more times. What it binds is unknown. These data were also filed under a second study, of T cells expressing NK-cell markers. That source notes: UMI-tagged 5'RACE template switching yielded the TCR beta cDNA. Restriction of sorting to alpha-beta TCR T cells was accomplished in several experiments using an anti-gamma-delta TCR antibody. Dominant NKG2C+ clonotypes accounted for roughly 1.0-7.5% of CD8+ T cells in six donors. A few donors' CD3+CD56-NKG2C+ cells were dominated by the same clonotypes.

The source is a man aged 50-59 years who received an inactivated influenza vaccine. This sequence joins TRBV20-1 and TRBJ2-3; no definite D call. The specimen comprised PBMCs from blood, sampled on the day of vaccination. The CDR3, as DNA: TGCAGTGCTGGGATCGGGACAGATACGCAGTATTTT. This gives the protein CSAGIGTDTQYF.